This TCR beta chain was captured in a study of shared clonotypes between healthy human individuals. Deletions cut 1 base from V and 0 bases from J, with 13 bases between. CDR1 and CDR2 (germline): SGHAT, FQNNGV. The CDR3 is 16 residues long. The protocol was immunoSEQ multiplex PCR, while the TCRdb copy is restricted to in-frame clones and leaves out a portion. The sample has some 1,600,000 clones, approximately 98% seen once. This clonotype originated in a man aged 30-40 years in good health. The specimen was naive CD4+ T cells sorted from blood. Subset here: CD45RA+ positively selected. The genes are TRBV11-2 and TRBJ2-7, with a weak D call TRBD2 (5 bases). The CDR3 DNA follows: TGTGCCAGCAGCTTAGTTGCGGACTTCAGCTCCTACGAGCAGTACTTC. Its protein product is CASSLVADFSSYEQYF.